The entry below describes one T cell receptor beta chain. This entry is derived from a study of T cell changes during pregnancy in multiple sclerosis. This CDR3 is built from 17 residues. V lost 3 bases and J lost 1; bases outside the gene matches: 12. Germline CDR1 is WNHNN and CDR2 is SYGVQD (reference sequence). TCRdb's copy holds only in-frame clones and misses some; the assay was immunoSEQ multiplex PCR. The table has around 60,000 clones, approximately 91% seen once. The genes are TRBV10-1 and TRBJ2-7; 7 bases match TRBD2. This TCR derives from a female donor with multiple sclerosis, enrolled in a pregnancy study. Here the sequenced sample was peripheral blood, taken in the first trimester of pregnancy. The CDR3 nucleotides are TGCGCCAGCAGTGACCTCGTGTCTGCGGGAGAGTCCTACGAGCAGTACTTC. It encodes CASSDLVSAGESYEQYF.